Below, 30 T cell receptor beta chains from the same sample are listed, as sequenced in a study of naive and memory T cell subsets. Two oligonucleotides, mixed equimolar, formed the beta constant-region primer covering TRBC1 and TRBC2. Four rounds of PCR amplified the ligated cDNA using nested alpha and beta constant-region primers plus SP2. TCRdb reprocessed the UMI-ligation and nested PCR reads with MiXCR, giving one entry per CDR3 protein. The repertoire holds over 65,000 distinct CDR3 sequences, roughly 9.3% seen once, with around 1.3% in the top ten. The sequencing input was naive CD8+ T cells from blood. The receptors stem from a human donor in good health.

This clonotype has ten or more counts. The V and J genes are TRBV29-1 and TRBJ2-7; D tentatively fits TRBD1 or TRBD2 (6 bases each). Germline CDR1 and CDR2: SQVTM and ANQGSEA. V lost 4 bases and J 0 bases, leaving 10 bases between the germline ends. CDR3 length: 13 amino acids. CDR3 bases: TGCAGCGTTGCCGGGGGCCACTCCTACGAGCAGTACTTC. The encoded protein is CSVAGGHSYEQYF.

The rearrangement uses TRBV28 and TRBJ2-5; no definite D call. The CDR3 loop spans 16 amino acids. V was shortened by 1 base and J by 1 base, with 13 bases between the two germline ends. From germline, CDR1 is MDHEN and CDR2 SYDVKM. CDR3 sequence (DNA): TGTGCCAGCAGTTTATTGGCCGCTTCTCCCCAAGAGACCCAGTACTTC. This encodes CASSLLAASPQETQYF. The whole variable domain, filled in from reference TRBV28 and TRBJ2-5, reads DVKVTQSSRYLVKRTGEKVFLECVQDMDHENMFWYRQDPGLGLRLIYFSYDVKMKEKGDIPEGYSVSREKKERFSLILESASTNQTSMYLCASSLLAASPQETQYFGPGTRLLVL.

This clonotype was observed at least ten times. The V call is TRBV29-1, the J call TRBJ1-2; unclear D gene. The CDR3 runs to 16 residues. Germline assignment: CDR1 SQVTM and CDR2 ANQGSEA. The V end was cut by 1 base, the J end by 4 bases, with 19 bases between. The CDR3 loop reads CSVEARWELGGYGYTF. CDR3 nucleotide sequence: TGCAGCGTTGAAGCAAGGTGGGAGCTCGGTGGCTATGGCTACACCTTC.

This clonotype appeared many times. The chain links TRBV20-1 to TRBJ2-7, with 8 bases identical to TRBD2. From germline, CDR1 is DFQATT and CDR2 SNEGSKA (reference sequence). Germline trimming cut 6 bases from V and 5 bases from J; bases unmatched to any gene: 9. The CDR3 sequence is 13 residues long. The CDR3 reads CSASFGGGNEQYF. CDR3 in DNA: TGCAGTGCCTCCTTCGGGGGGGGGAACGAGCAGTACTTC.

This clonotype has more than one count but fewer than ten. The V call is TRBV28, the J call TRBJ2-7; 13 bases are a match to TRBD2. With 6 bases clipped from V and 2 bases from J, the junction kept 4 bases outside the gene matches. The germline CDR1 and CDR2 sequences are MDHEN and SYDVKM. The CDR3 is made up of 15 amino acids. The CDR3 sequence is CASRMGLAGTYEQYF. CDR3 nucleotide sequence: TGTGCCAGCAGAATGGGACTAGCGGGAACCTACGAGCAGTACTTC.

This clonotype was detected ten times or more. This chain joins TRBV7-6 and TRBJ2-1; 9 bases are a match to TRBD1. Germline trimming cut 9 bases from V and 8 bases from J; bases unmatched to any gene: 5. The CDR3 is 12 amino acids. Looked up from germline, CDR1 is SGHVS and CDR2 is FNYEAQ. This CDR3 reads CASEGQGYEQFF. The CDR3 DNA is TGTGCCAGTGAGGGACAGGGCTATGAGCAGTTCTTC.

The V and J genes are TRBV25-1 and TRBJ2-3; D might be TRBD1 or TRBD2, each matching 5 bases. This CDR3 spans 12 amino acids. Germline V lookup: CDR1 MGHDK, CDR2 SYGVNS. V was clipped by 0 bases and J by 10 bases, with 8 bases between them. CDR3: CASSEYGTPQYF. The CDR3 nucleotides read TGTGCCAGCAGTGAATATGGGACCCCGCAGTATTTT.

This clonotype came up many times. The chain has TRBV20-1 and TRBJ2-7, with 14 bases matching TRBD2. The CDR3 is made up of 15 amino acids. J was trimmed by 3 bases and V by 6 bases; bases with no gene match: 7. Germline V gene sequence: CDR1 DFQATT, CDR2 SNEGSKA (reference sequence). The DNA of the CDR3 is TGCAGTGCCCTATCTGGGACTAGCGGGAGCTACGAGCAGTACTTC. Amino acids: CSALSGTSGSYEQYF.

CDR3 nucleotides: TGTGCCAGCAGCCACCGGGACAGGGAGGAGACCCAGTACTTC. It encodes CASSHRDREETQYF. The V and J genes are TRBV7-2 and TRBJ2-5, with 9 positions matching TRBD1. This CDR3 is built from 14 residues. V lost 5 bases to trimming and J lost 5 bases; unmatched junction nucleotides: 6. CDR1 is SGHTA, CDR2 FQGNSA, per germline.

The chain couples TRBV15 to TRBJ2-5, with unresolved D. In germline, CDR1 is LNHNV, CDR2 YYDKDF (reference sequence). Trimming cost V 0 bases and J 3 bases, with 8 bases left between them. The CDR3 totals 14 residues. In nucleotides, the CDR3 is TGTGCCACCAGCAGAGATTTAGGAGAAGAGACCCAGTACTTC. Translated, it gives CATSRDLGEETQYF.

This clonotype was detected many times. The chain employs TRBV4-3 and TRBJ2-7, with TRBD2 as a possible D gene (5 bases). V dropped 2 bases and J dropped 3 bases, with 14 bases sitting between them. Germline V gives CDR1 LGHNA, CDR2 YSLEER. There are 15 residues in the CDR3. Here the CDR3 reads CASSQSAASSYEQYF. CDR3 nucleotide sequence: TGCGCCAGCAGCCAATCAGCGGCCTCCAGCTACGAGCAGTACTTC.

In its sample, this clonotype was seen many times. The V gene is TRBV29-1, the J gene TRBJ2-1; a weak D match, TRBD1 (6 bases). Germline-derived CDR1 and CDR2 are SQVTM and ANQGSEA. V was cut by 7 bases and J by 7 bases, with 11 bases left in between. The CDR3 runs to 11 residues. The CDR3 region is CSAEGVNEQFF. The CDR3 bases are TGCAGCGCTGAGGGGGTAAATGAGCAGTTCTTC.

Only a few counts were recorded for this clonotype. The chain couples TRBV6-5 to TRBJ1-2, with D unclear. The V end lost 6 bases, the J end lost 3 bases, and 14 bases lay between the germline ends. Germline loops: CDR1 MNHEY, CDR2 SVGAGI. This CDR3 is built from 14 residues. DNA of the CDR3: TGTGCCAGCAGCCTTACGGCGGGAGACTATGGCTACACCTTC. As protein: CASSLTAGDYGYTF.

This clonotype was recorded many times. The chain uses TRBV29-1 and TRBJ2-7; 11 positions agree with TRBD1. V lost 6 bases and J lost 1; bases outside the gene matches: 5. The CDR3 covers 14 residues. The germline V gene has CDR1 SQVTM and CDR2 ANQGSEA. CDR3 in amino acids: CSVAGTGGSYEQYF. The DNA for the CDR3 is TGCAGCGTGGCCGGGACAGGGGGTTCCTACGAGCAGTACTTC.

The chain joins TRBV6-5 to TRBJ2-2, with D possibly TRBD1 on 5 matching bases. CDR3 size: 14 residues. Trimming removed 8 bases from V and 5 bases from J, with 15 bases in between. In germline, CDR1 is MNHEY, CDR2 SVGAGI. CDR3 loop: CASVASGATGELFF. The CDR3 DNA follows: TGTGCCAGCGTTGCAAGTGGGGCGACCGGGGAGCTGTTTTTT.

This clonotype came up a few times. V is TRBV7-9 and J is TRBJ2-1, with D perhaps TRBD2 (6 bases). Germline V gene lookup returns CDR1 SEHNR and CDR2 FQNEAQ (reference sequence). This CDR3 is 14 amino acids long. V lost 1 base to trimming and J lost 10 bases, with 14 bases between them. The CDR3 here is CASSLGRSGAEQFF. CDR3 sequence (DNA): TGTGCCAGCAGCTTAGGGCGTAGCGGAGCGGAGCAGTTCTTC.

This clonotype was counted only a few times. The rearrangement uses TRBV12-3 or TRBV12-4 and TRBJ1-1; a weak D match, TRBD1 (5 bases). V lost 5 bases, J lost 7 bases, and 8 bases lay in between. There are 11 residues in the CDR3. The CDR3 bases are TGTGCCAGCAGTGGGGACGGTGAAGCTTTCTTT. This sequence encodes CASSGDGEAFF.

In its sample, this clonotype was seen a few times. The J gene is TRBJ2-1, the V gene TRBV24-1; possible D gene TRBD1, 6 bases. The V gene's germline CDR1 is KGHDR and CDR2 SFDVKD. Trimming took off 0 bases at V and 7 bases at J, with 6 bases between the two ends. The CDR3 runs 13 residues. CDR3 residues: CATSDLRGNEQFF. The CDR3 region has the DNA TGTGCCACCAGTGATTTGAGGGGGAATGAGCAGTTCTTC.

This clonotype was recorded many times. The chain links TRBV20-1 to TRBJ2-7; D is ambiguous. CDR1 DFQATT and CDR2 SNEGSKA come from the germline V gene (reference sequence). The CDR3 is made up of 11 amino acids. The V gene lost 3 bases and the J gene lost 7 bases, with 10 bases spanning the gap. The DNA for the CDR3 is TGCAGTGCTAGCCTCGACTCAGAGCAGTACTTC. It is translated as CSASLDSEQYF.

This clonotype has just a few counts. V is TRBV7-9 and J is TRBJ2-7, with D unresolved. This CDR3 is built from 13 residues. Germline CDR1 is SEHNR and CDR2 is FQNEAQ (reference sequence). V was clipped by 5 bases and J by 3 bases, with 11 bases between them. The CDR3 DNA is TGTGCCAGCAGCCCCTCCGAAGTCTACGAGCAGTACTTC. Its protein is CASSPSEVYEQYF. The whole variable domain, filled in from reference TRBV7-9 and TRBJ2-7, reads DTGVSQNPRHKITKRGQNVTFRCDPISEHNRLYWYRQTLGQGPEFLTYFQNEAQLEKSRLLSDRFSAERPKGSFSTLEIQRTEQGDSAMYLCASSPSEVYEQYFGPGTRLTVT.

This clonotype was seen ten or more times. The CDR3 protein is CASRMGPEAFF. As DNA, the CDR3 is TGTGCCAGCAGGATGGGGCCTGAAGCTTTCTTT. The chain combines TRBV2 with TRBJ1-1; D is possibly TRBD1 (5 bases). This CDR3 contains 11 residues. In germline, CDR1 is SNHLY, CDR2 FYNNEI. Trimming shortened V by 6 bases and J by 6 bases, and 8 bases separated the two germline ends.

The chain carries TRBV10-3 and TRBJ1-2; D is undetermined. The CDR3 contains 12 residues. Germline V gene data show CDR1 as ENHRY and CDR2 as SYGVKD. Trimming took off 6 bases at V and 6 bases at J, with 11 bases between the two ends. DNA for the CDR3: TGTGCCATCAGGGTTGACTGGCATGGCTACACCTTC. Protein product: CAIRVDWHGYTF.

This clonotype was seen a few times. This chain uses TRBV6-2 or TRBV6-3 with TRBJ2-7; D is uncertain. Germline CDR1 reads MNHEY; CDR2 reads SVGEGT. Trimming took off 2 bases at V and 3 bases at J, with 14 bases between the two ends. This CDR3 region has 15 residues. The CDR3 is CASSYPTLADYEQYF. The CDR3 region has the DNA TGTGCCAGCAGTTACCCGACTCTGGCAGACTACGAGCAGTACTTC.

The chain employs TRBV14 and TRBJ2-3; TRBD2 matches at 7 bases. The V gene's germline CDR1 is SGHDN and CDR2 FVKESK. J lost 4 bases, V lost 1 base, and 5 bases had no gene match. The CDR3 is 15 residues long. CDR3 nucleotide sequence: TGTGCCAGCAGCCAAGGATCTAGCGGCGCAGATACGCAGTATTTT. It codes for CASSQGSSGADTQYF. The full variable domain, completed using reference TRBV14 and TRBJ2-3, is EAGVTQFPSHSVIEKGQTVTLRCDPISGHDNLYWYRRVMGKEIKFLLHFVKESKQDESGMPNNRFLAERTGGTYSTLKVQPAELEDSGVYFCASSQGSSGADTQYFGPGTRLTVL.

This clonotype was counted many times. CDR3 in DNA: TGCAGTACAAACGTGAGGGGACAGACCTACAATGAGCAGTTCTTC. Protein sequence: CSTNVRGQTYNEQFF. The chain uses TRBV20-1 and TRBJ2-1; 7 positions agree with TRBD1. Trimming took 8 bases from V and 2 from J; bases not matched to a gene: 12. The CDR3 is 15 residues long. Germline V gene sequence: CDR1 DFQATT, CDR2 SNEGSKA (reference sequence).

The V gene is TRBV4-1, the J gene TRBJ1-5; no clear D gene. CDR3 length equals 14 residues. CDR1 MGHRA and CDR2 YSYEKL come from the germline V gene. V was shortened by 5 bases and J by 7 bases, with 15 bases between the two germline ends. In nucleotides, the CDR3 is TGCGCCAGCAGCGACCGGACCGCGAGCCAGCCCCAGCATTTT. Encoded protein: CASSDRTASQPQHF.

The CDR3 here is CASSQGDRESGELFF. In DNA form, the CDR3 reads TGCGCCAGCAGCCAAGGGGACAGGGAGTCCGGGGAGCTGTTTTTT. The gene calls are TRBV4-3 and TRBJ2-2; the match to TRBD1 covers 9 bases. Germline-derived CDR1 and CDR2 are LGHNA and YSLEER. The CDR3 runs to 15 residues. The ends lost 1 base at V and 6 bases at J; junction bases unmatched: 3.

This clonotype was picked up a small number of times. V usage is TRBV27 and J usage is TRBJ2-7; 8 positions match TRBD1. Losses at the gene ends were 8 bases for V and 2 bases for J; bases not matched to a gene: 2. CDR1 is MNHEY, CDR2 SMNVEV, per germline (reference sequence). The CDR3 sequence is 12 residues long. The CDR3 nucleotides are TGTGCCAGCGGGACAGGCGCCTACGAGCAGTACTTC. The encoded protein is CASGTGAYEQYF.

V gene TRBV6-2 or TRBV6-3 combines with J gene TRBJ1-5, with TRBD1 identical over 8 bases. This CDR3 has 20 residues. With 10 bases clipped from V and 0 bases from J, the junction kept 23 bases outside the gene matches. Germline loops: CDR1 MNHEY, CDR2 SVGEGT. CDR3 sequence (DNA): TGTGCCAACCGGTCTCGGGGCAGGGGGCGCGTGCTGTATAGCAATCAGCCCCAGCATTTT. As protein: CANRSRGRGRVLYSNQPQHF.

The chain combines TRBV19 with TRBJ1-2, with D unresolved. The CDR3 has 16 residues. CDR1 is LNHDA and CDR2 is SQIVND in the germline V gene (reference sequence). The V and J ends lost 3 bases and 4 bases respectively, with 18 bases between them. In DNA form, the CDR3 reads TGTGCCAGTAGTATTTCGTCGCATCCGGGAGTCTATGGCTACACCTTC. Translating it yields CASSISSHPGVYGYTF.